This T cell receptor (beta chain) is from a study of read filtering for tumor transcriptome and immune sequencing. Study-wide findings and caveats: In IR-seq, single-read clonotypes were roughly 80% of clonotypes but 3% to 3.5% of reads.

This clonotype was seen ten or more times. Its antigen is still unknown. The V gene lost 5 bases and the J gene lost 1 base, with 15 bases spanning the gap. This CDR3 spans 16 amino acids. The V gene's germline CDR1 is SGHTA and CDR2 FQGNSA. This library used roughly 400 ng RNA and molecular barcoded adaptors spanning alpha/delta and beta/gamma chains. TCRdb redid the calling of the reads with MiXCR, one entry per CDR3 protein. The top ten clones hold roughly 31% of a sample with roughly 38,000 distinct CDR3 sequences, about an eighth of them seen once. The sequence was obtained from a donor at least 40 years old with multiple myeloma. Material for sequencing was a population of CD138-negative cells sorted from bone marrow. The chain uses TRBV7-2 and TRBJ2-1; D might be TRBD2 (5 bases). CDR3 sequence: CASSPLRGSSYNEQFF. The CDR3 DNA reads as TGTGCCAGCAGCCCCCTGAGAGGGAGTTCCTACAATGAGCAGTTCTTC.